Each of the 21 T cell receptor beta chains below was sequenced from the same sample in a study of blood T cells in healthy people across ages. A J-beta primer mix and a sample-barcoded 5' primer were used in a second PCR of roughly 6 to 11 cycles. One entry per CDR3 protein results from TCRdb running MiXCR on the 5' RACE reads. The sample contains 650,000 to 700,000 distinct CDR3 sequences, roughly 32% of which appear only once. The sequenced material came from blood. Receptors originate from an elderly woman in good health.

This clonotype was recorded many times. The rearrangement joins TRBV20-1 to TRBJ1-5, with 7 bases that match TRBD1. V lost 5 bases and J lost 0; bases outside the gene matches: 7. Germline values: CDR1 DFQATT, CDR2 SNEGSKA (reference sequence). This CDR3 contains 15 residues. CDR3 nucleotide sequence: TGCAGTGCTGGCCGGGACAGACGTAGCAATCAGCCCCAGCATTTT. Translating gives CSAGRDRRSNQPQHF.

Many counts were recorded for this clonotype. V and J are TRBV11-2 and TRBJ2-5; D might be TRBD1 (5 bases). In germline, CDR1 is SGHAT, CDR2 FQNNGV. This CDR3 has 14 amino acids. Trimming took 3 bases from V and 3 from J, leaving 11 bases between them. CDR3 coding DNA: TGTGCCAGCAGCTTCCGTGGCAGGGAAGAGACCCAGTACTTC. This encodes CASSFRGREETQYF.

On this clonotype: It may be a read error: a sequence one base away is much more abundant. J is TRBJ2-3 and V is TRBV6-1; D uncertain. Germline V lookup: CDR1 MNHNS, CDR2 SASEGT. The CDR3 sequence is 14 residues long. The CDR3 loop is CAGSEGRRSDTQYF. The CDR3 DNA reads as TGTGCCGGCAGTGAAGGACGGAGATCAGATACGCAGTATTTT.

The chain is built from TRBV11-2 and TRBJ2-4; 12 nucleotides align to TRBD2. The germline V gene has CDR1 SGHAT and CDR2 FQNNGV. The CDR3 loop spans 21 amino acids. Trimming removed 1 base from V and 0 bases from J; junction bases left unmatched: 13. For the CDR3, the DNA is TGTGCCAGCAGCTTAGGTTACGGACTAGCGGGACACGTCAAAGCCAAAAACATTCAGTACTTC. It translates to CASSLGYGLAGHVKAKNIQYF.

This clonotype was observed once. The chain links TRBV10-3 to TRBJ2-7; TRBD2 agrees at 11 bases. With V trimmed by 4 bases and J by 5 bases, 10 bases remained unmatched. Germline V gene data show CDR1 as ENHRY and CDR2 as SYGVKD. This CDR3 is built from 16 residues. The CDR3 is CAISGDLLTSGNEQYF. The CDR3 DNA follows: TGTGCCATCAGTGGAGACCTTCTGACTAGCGGGAACGAGCAGTACTTC.

The chain employs TRBV3-1 and TRBJ1-2, with a weak D call TRBD1 (5 bases). V was clipped by 4 bases and J by 7 bases, with 22 bases between them. Germline-derived CDR1 and CDR2 are LGHDT and YNNKEL (reference sequence). This CDR3 has 16 residues. CDR3 nucleotides: TGTGCCAGCAGCCCTCGGCGGCGGGGGTTAGATCCTGGCTACACCTTC. Its protein product is CASSPRRRGLDPGYTF. Complete variable domain (other parts from reference TRBV3-1 and TRBJ1-2): DTAVSQTPKYLVTQMGNDKSIKCEQNLGHDTMYWYKQDSKKFLKIMFSYNNKELIINETVPNRFSPKSPDKAHLNLHINSLELGDSAVYFCASSPRRRGLDPGYTFGSGTRLTVV.

This clonotype was detected many times. The rearrangement joins TRBV9 to TRBJ2-1; the D gene is possibly TRBD2 (6 bases). From germline, CDR1 is SGDLS and CDR2 YYNGEE. This CDR3 contains 16 residues. Trimming pared 0 bases from V and 2 bases from J, leaving 12 bases between. CDR3 in DNA: TGTGCCAGCAGCGTAGGACCGCGGGGTACCTACAATGAGCAGTTCTTC. It codes for CASSVGPRGTYNEQFF.

J is TRBJ1-6 and V is TRBV7-9; a weak D match, TRBD1 (5 bases). The V gene lost 5 bases and the J gene lost 7 bases, with 18 bases spanning the gap. CDR1 SEHNR and CDR2 FQNEAQ come from the germline V gene (reference sequence). The CDR3 consists of 16 residues. As DNA, the CDR3 is TGTGCCAGCAGCGCCGTCTTGCCAGGGCCGAATTCACCCCTCCACTTT. Translating gives CASSAVLPGPNSPLHF.

This clonotype was recorded only once. This sequence may be a read error, since a much larger clone differs from it by one base. Likely a read error: the CDR3 ends without its conserved phenylalanine or tryptophan. The gene calls are TRBV25-1 and TRBJ1-4; possibly TRBD1 for D (6 bases). Germline V lookup: CDR1 MGHDK, CDR2 SYGVNS. The CDR3 contains 15 residues. The V gene lost 0 bases and the J gene lost 6 bases, with 11 bases spanning the gap. The CDR3 coding sequence is TGTGCCAGCAGTGAATACGAGACAGGCCATGAAAAACTGTTTTTG. As protein: CASSEYETGHEKLFL.

This clonotype was counted ten times or more. The chain's CDR3 is CASSEFSYNEQFF. Here the CDR3 DNA reads TGTGCCAGCAGTGAATTCAGCTACAATGAGCAGTTCTTC. The V and J genes are TRBV6-1 and TRBJ2-1; D unclear. The CDR3 sequence is 13 residues long. Germline values: CDR1 MNHNS, CDR2 SASEGT. The V end was cut by 2 bases, the J end by 3 bases, with 5 bases between.

This clonotype was seen repeatedly, ten times or more. The chain couples TRBV5-1 to TRBJ2-3; 10 bases fit TRBD2. CDR1 and CDR2 from the germline V gene are SGHRS and YFSETQ. The CDR3 length is 15 residues. After removal of 3 bases from V and 3 bases from J, the junction contained 4 bases not matched to a gene. This chain's CDR3 is CASSSIAGGTDTQYF. In DNA, the CDR3 is TGCGCCAGCAGCTCCATAGCGGGGGGAACAGATACGCAGTATTTT. Looking up the rest from reference TRBV5-1 and TRBJ2-3 gives the full variable domain: KAGVTQTPRYLIKTRGQQVTLSCSPISGHRSVSWYQQTPGQGLQFLFEYFSETQRNKGNFPGRFSGRQFSNSRSEMNVSTLELGDSALYLCASSSIAGGTDTQYFGPGTRLTVL.

This clonotype was seen repeatedly, ten times or more. V is TRBV29-1 and J is TRBJ2-7; 7 bases map to TRBD1. Unmatched junction bases numbered 5, after V lost 5 bases and J lost 1 base. The CDR3 has 13 residues. The V gene's germline CDR1 is SQVTM and CDR2 ANQGSEA. The CDR3 spells CSVRDRASYEQYF. In nucleotides, the CDR3 is TGCAGCGTTCGGGACAGAGCATCCTACGAGCAGTACTTC.

The chain carries TRBV10-1 and TRBJ1-1, with D hard to call. Trimming removed 3 bases from V and 1 base from J, with 6 bases in between. The germline CDR1 and CDR2 sequences are WNHNN and SYGVQD (reference sequence). The CDR3 contains 13 residues. CDR3 DNA: TGCGCCAGCAGTGAATCCGAGAACACTGAAGCTTTCTTT. It specifies CASSESENTEAFF.

In regard to this clonotype: An end of the junction differs from the germline gene, which may be a read error. The chain combines TRBV12-3 or TRBV12-4 with TRBJ2-7, with 10 positions matching TRBD1. The CDR3 loop spans 14 amino acids. The CDR3 protein is CASSLGTGGDERYF. DNA for the CDR3: TGTGCCAGCAGTTTAGGGACAGGGGGAGATGAGCGGTACTTC.

This clonotype was counted ten times or more. The V call is TRBV3-1, the J call TRBJ1-6, with D uncertain. The length of the CDR3 is 16 residues. CDR1 LGHDT and CDR2 YNNKEL come from the germline V gene (reference sequence). V was trimmed by 0 bases and J by 10 bases, leaving 16 bases between them. This chain's CDR3 is CASSQESAALGSPLHF. The CDR3 DNA is TGTGCCAGCAGCCAAGAGTCGGCAGCTCTCGGCTCACCCCTCCACTTT.

The chain recombines TRBV20-1 with TRBJ2-7, with D possibly being TRBD1 (6 bases). This CDR3 contains 14 residues. CDR1 and CDR2 from the germline V gene are DFQATT and SNEGSKA (reference sequence). Trimming took off 5 bases at V and 0 bases at J, with 14 bases between the two ends. Here the CDR3 reads CSAVRQASSYEQYF. DNA for the CDR3: TGCAGTGCTGTAAGACAGGCAAGCTCCTACGAGCAGTACTTC.

This rearrangement joins TRBV7-2 to TRBJ1-2; tentatively, D is TRBD1 (6 bases). V lost 1 base to trimming and J lost 2 bases, with 14 bases between them. This CDR3 contains 16 residues. Germline V gene sequence: CDR1 SGHTA, CDR2 FQGNSA. CDR3 nucleotide sequence: TGTGCCAGCAGCTTAGTTGGGGCAGGGGCGAACTATGGCTACACCTTC. Its protein is CASSLVGAGANYGYTF.

At least ten counts were recorded for this clonotype. V usage is TRBV3-1 and J usage is TRBJ2-5; 12 bases map to TRBD2. The trim removed 2 bases at V and 7 bases at J, leaving 11 bases unmatched. This CDR3 is built from 17 residues. Germline CDR1 LGHDT, CDR2 YNNKEL (reference sequence). In nucleotides, the CDR3 is TGTGCCAGCAGCCAAAATGCTCTAGCGGGGGGGCTGAGGACCCAGTACTTC. Translation gives CASSQNALAGGLRTQYF.

This clonotype was detected only a few times. This sequence joins TRBV7-2 and TRBJ1-1, with D unresolved. V was pared by 4 bases and J by 1 base, with 13 bases between. Germline CDR1 reads SGHTA; CDR2 reads FQGNSA. The CDR3 covers 15 residues. The CDR3 DNA follows: TGTGCCAGCAGCTACGGGGTGGATCGGAACACTGAAGCTTTCTTT. It specifies CASSYGVDRNTEAFF.

This clonotype was observed at least ten times. The V and J genes are TRBV7-9 and TRBJ1-4; TRBD1 matches at 7 bases. Trimming at V came to 0 bases and at J to 5 bases, leaving 3 bases not matched to a gene. Germline CDR1 is SEHNR and CDR2 is FQNEAQ (reference sequence). The length of the CDR3 is 15 residues. CDR3 in amino acids: CASSLASGGNEKLFF. The CDR3 nucleotides read TGTGCCAGCAGCTTAGCATCAGGGGGGAATGAAAAACTGTTTTTT.

About this clonotype itself: This sequence may be a read error, since a much larger clone differs from it by one base. The chain carries TRBV11-2 and TRBJ2-5; 11 bases align to TRBD1. The end of the DNA aligns better with TRBJ2-7, so the J call may be wrong. The germline V gene encodes CDR1 SGHAT and CDR2 FQNNGV. This CDR3 spans 15 amino acids. The DNA for the CDR3 is TGTGCCAGCAGCTCAACCGGGACAGGGGGTTACGAGCAGTACTTC. Translating gives CASSSTGTGGYEQYF.